A selection of T cell receptor beta chains follows, all from one sample in a study of blood T cell repertoires in COVID-19. Profiling relied on immunoSEQ multiplex PCR, and the TCRdb table lists in-frame clones only, not all of them. The profile covers approximately 160,000 clones, with 70% to 90% appearing a single time and 7% to 10% taken by the ten largest. Sequencing was done on a sample of peripheral blood. The receptors shown here come from a woman aged 60-75 years with COVID-19, enrolled during active disease. The CDR3 runs from the conserved cysteine through the conserved F or W. The order of the fields is D gene, J gene, CDR3 length, clone size, V gene, CDR3 protein, CDR3 DNA. The D gene is left open where the match is weak. Some rows have no size entry. The others give once, few or many, or a class for an expanded clone.

d_call: TRBD2; j_call: TRBJ2-1; cdr3_length: 14; clone_size: NA; v_call: TRBV7-7; cdr3_aa: CASSKGLAGGEQFF; cdr3_nt: TGTGCTAGCAGCAAGGGACTAGCGGGGGGTGAGCAGTTCTTC
d_call: NA; j_call: TRBJ2-1; cdr3_length: 15; clone_size: NA; v_call: TRBV21-1; cdr3_aa: CASSKVWINKAGPFF; cdr3_nt: TGTGCCAGCAGCAAAGTATGGATCAATAAGGCAGGGCCGTTCTTC
d_call: NA; j_call: TRBJ1-1; cdr3_length: 14; clone_size: NA; v_call: TRBV6-5; cdr3_aa: CASSLTQGTTEAFF; cdr3_nt: TGTGCCAGCAGTTTGACGCAGGGGACCACTGAAGCTTTCTTT
d_call: TRBD1; j_call: TRBJ1-1; cdr3_length: 18; clone_size: NA; v_call: TRBV5-8; cdr3_aa: CASSLGRGRALGPAEAFF; cdr3_nt: TGTGCCAGCAGCTTGGGGAGGGGGCGCGCCCTGGGGCCCGCTGAAGCTTTCTTT
d_call: NA; j_call: TRBJ2-1; cdr3_length: 12; clone_size: NA; v_call: TRBV7-3; cdr3_aa: CASSFGGGEQFF; cdr3_nt: TGTGCCAGCAGCTTCGGAGGAGGTGAGCAGTTCTTC
d_call: NA; j_call: TRBJ2-2; cdr3_length: 14; clone_size: NA; v_call: TRBV9; cdr3_aa: CASSVVQVTGELFF; cdr3_nt: TGTGCCAGCAGCGTAGTTCAGGTGACCGGGGAGCTGTTTTTT
d_call: NA; j_call: TRBJ2-1; cdr3_length: 14; clone_size: NA; v_call: TRBV7-7; cdr3_aa: CASSLSRVSNEQFF; cdr3_nt: TGTGCTAGCAGCTTAAGCAGGGTCAGCAATGAGCAGTTCTTC
d_call: TRBD1; j_call: TRBJ1-1; cdr3_length: 17; clone_size: once; v_call: TRBV29-1; cdr3_aa: CSVGVAGTGVGGTEAFF; cdr3_nt: TGCAGCGTTGGTGTAGCCGGGACAGGGGTTGGCGGCACTGAAGCTTTCTTT
d_call: NA; j_call: TRBJ1-1; cdr3_length: 14; clone_size: NA; v_call: TRBV3-1/TRBV3-2; cdr3_aa: CASSQIGANGEAFF; cdr3_nt: TGTGCCAGCAGTCAAATAGGGGCGAATGGCGAAGCTTTCTTT
d_call: NA; j_call: TRBJ1-2; cdr3_length: 16; clone_size: NA; v_call: TRBV7-3; cdr3_aa: CASSLTAQGKNYGYTF; cdr3_nt: TGTGCCAGCAGCTTAACGGCACAGGGCAAAAACTATGGCTACACCTTC
d_call: TRBD2; j_call: TRBJ2-7; cdr3_length: 14; clone_size: NA; v_call: TRBV28; cdr3_aa: CASSLSSGSYEQYF; cdr3_nt: TGTGCCAGCAGTTTATCTAGCGGGAGTTACGAGCAGTACTTC
d_call: NA; j_call: TRBJ2-1; cdr3_length: 16; clone_size: NA; v_call: TRBV27; cdr3_aa: CASSLRTNPPYNEQFF; cdr3_nt: TGTGCCAGCAGTTTAAGGACAAATCCCCCCTACAATGAGCAGTTCTTC
d_call: TRBD2; j_call: TRBJ2-1; cdr3_length: 15; clone_size: NA; v_call: TRBV10-2; cdr3_aa: CASKPTSGGPGEQFF; cdr3_nt: TGCGCCAGCAAACCTACTAGCGGGGGGCCGGGTGAGCAGTTCTTC
d_call: TRBD1; j_call: TRBJ1-4; cdr3_length: 14; clone_size: NA; v_call: TRBV9; cdr3_aa: CASSVETGFEKLFF; cdr3_nt: TGTGCCAGCAGCGTCGAGACAGGGTTTGAAAAACTGTTTTTT
d_call: TRBD2; j_call: TRBJ2-1; cdr3_length: 15; clone_size: once; v_call: TRBV7-3; cdr3_aa: CASSPRTSGNHEQFF; cdr3_nt: TGTGCCAGCAGCCCGCGGACTAGCGGGAACCATGAGCAGTTCTTC
d_call: NA; j_call: TRBJ1-2; cdr3_length: 16; clone_size: NA; v_call: TRBV14; cdr3_aa: CASSQTRGRLNYGYTF; cdr3_nt: TGTGCCAGCAGCCAAACTCGTGGGAGGCTTAACTATGGCTACACCTTC
d_call: NA; j_call: TRBJ1-5; cdr3_length: 12; clone_size: NA; v_call: TRBV19; cdr3_aa: CAGGGLGQPQHF; cdr3_nt: TGTGCCGGTGGAGGGTTGGGTCAGCCCCAGCATTTT
d_call: TRBD1; j_call: TRBJ1-2; cdr3_length: 15; clone_size: NA; v_call: TRBV4-2; cdr3_aa: CASSHSPGTGMSYTF; cdr3_nt: TGTGCCAGCAGCCATAGTCCCGGGACAGGGATGAGCTACACCTTC
d_call: NA; j_call: TRBJ2-7; cdr3_length: 13; clone_size: NA; v_call: TRBV7-3; cdr3_aa: CASSLAGSYEQYF; cdr3_nt: TGTGCCAGCAGCTTAGCAGGATCCTACGAGCAGTACTTC
d_call: TRBD1; j_call: TRBJ1-2; cdr3_length: 13; clone_size: NA; v_call: TRBV7-3; cdr3_aa: CASSRDRGTGYTF; cdr3_nt: TGTGCCAGCAGCCGGGACAGGGGGACAGGCTACACCTTC
d_call: NA; j_call: TRBJ1-1; cdr3_length: 14; clone_size: NA; v_call: TRBV19; cdr3_aa: CASSTAAISTEAFF; cdr3_nt: TGTGCCAGTAGTACAGCGGCAATAAGCACTGAAGCTTTCTTT
d_call: TRBD1; j_call: TRBJ2-5; cdr3_length: 14; clone_size: NA; v_call: TRBV30; cdr3_aa: CAWTPRQGRETQYF; cdr3_nt: TGTGCCTGGACCCCTCGACAGGGGCGAGAGACCCAGTACTTC
d_call: NA; j_call: TRBJ1-2; cdr3_length: 13; clone_size: few; v_call: TRBV5-1; cdr3_aa: CASSVTDAYGYTF; cdr3_nt: TGCGCCAGCAGCGTGACAGACGCCTATGGCTACACCTTC
d_call: NA; j_call: TRBJ2-5; cdr3_length: 15; clone_size: NA; v_call: TRBV18; cdr3_aa: CASSPFRGKEETQYF; cdr3_nt: TGTGCCAGCTCACCTTTCCGGGGAAAAGAAGAGACCCAGTACTTC
d_call: TRBD2; j_call: TRBJ2-3; cdr3_length: 14; clone_size: NA; v_call: TRBV7-2; cdr3_aa: CASSVSGATDTQYF; cdr3_nt: TGTGCCAGCAGCGTTAGCGGGGCCACAGATACGCAGTATTTT
d_call: TRBD1; j_call: TRBJ1-1; cdr3_length: 15; clone_size: once; v_call: TRBV9; cdr3_aa: CASSVATGGGTEAFF; cdr3_nt: TGTGCCAGCAGCGTGGCTACAGGGGGCGGCACTGAAGCTTTCTTT
d_call: NA; j_call: TRBJ1-1; cdr3_length: 14; clone_size: NA; v_call: TRBV7-6; cdr3_aa: CASSLRTMNTEAFF; cdr3_nt: TGTGCCAGCAGCCTACGAACGATGAACACTGAAGCTTTCTTT
d_call: TRBD1; j_call: TRBJ1-2; cdr3_length: 14; clone_size: NA; v_call: TRBV6-5; cdr3_aa: CASSYQGANYGYTF; cdr3_nt: TGTGCCAGCAGTTACCAGGGGGCTAACTATGGCTACACCTTC
d_call: NA; j_call: TRBJ1-2; cdr3_length: 15; clone_size: NA; v_call: TRBV7-9; cdr3_aa: CASSKGTPQNYGYTF; cdr3_nt: TGTGCCAGCAGCAAAGGGACACCGCAGAACTATGGCTACACCTTC
d_call: TRBD2; j_call: TRBJ2-5; cdr3_length: 14; clone_size: NA; v_call: TRBV9; cdr3_aa: CASTPRREAETQYF; cdr3_nt: TGTGCCAGCACCCCCCGGCGGGAGGCAGAGACCCAGTACTTC
d_call: TRBD1; j_call: TRBJ1-2; cdr3_length: 13; clone_size: NA; v_call: TRBV30; cdr3_aa: CAWGTGQGGGYTF; cdr3_nt: TGTGCCTGGGGGACCGGACAGGGTGGCGGCTACACCTTC
d_call: TRBD1; j_call: TRBJ2-1; cdr3_length: 15; clone_size: NA; v_call: TRBV7-2; cdr3_aa: CASSYAGTGFNEQFF; cdr3_nt: TGTGCCAGCAGTTACGCCGGGACAGGGTTCAATGAGCAGTTCTTC
d_call: NA; j_call: TRBJ1-1; cdr3_length: 13; clone_size: NA; v_call: TRBV28; cdr3_aa: CASSLGSSAEAFF; cdr3_nt: TGTGCCAGCAGTTTAGGTTCCTCAGCTGAAGCTTTCTTT
d_call: NA; j_call: TRBJ1-1; cdr3_length: 15; clone_size: NA; v_call: TRBV27; cdr3_aa: CASSFGRWGDTEAFF; cdr3_nt: TGTGCCAGCAGTTTCGGACGCTGGGGCGACACTGAAGCTTTCTTT
d_call: NA; j_call: TRBJ1-5; cdr3_length: 15; clone_size: few; v_call: TRBV6-1; cdr3_aa: CASSEGTVSNQPQHF; cdr3_nt: TGTGCCAGCAGTGAAGGGACAGTAAGCAATCAGCCCCAGCATTTT
d_call: TRBD1; j_call: TRBJ1-2; cdr3_length: 15; clone_size: NA; v_call: TRBV3-1/TRBV3-2; cdr3_aa: CASSQDPTGAYGYTF; cdr3_nt: TGTGCCAGCAGCCAAGATCCGACAGGGGCCTATGGCTACACCTTC
d_call: NA; j_call: TRBJ1-1; cdr3_length: 14; clone_size: NA; v_call: TRBV7-9; cdr3_aa: CASSLERMGTEAFF; cdr3_nt: TGTGCCAGCAGCTTAGAGAGGATGGGCACTGAAGCTTTCTTT
d_call: NA; j_call: TRBJ1-3; cdr3_length: 16; clone_size: few; v_call: TRBV3-1/TRBV3-2; cdr3_aa: CASSRPSGVRGNTIYF; cdr3_nt: TGTGCCAGCAGCCGTCCTTCGGGAGTTCGGGGAAACACCATATATTTT
d_call: TRBD2; j_call: TRBJ2-2; cdr3_length: 16; clone_size: NA; v_call: TRBV2; cdr3_aa: CASSATGGRNTGELFF; cdr3_nt: TGTGCCAGCAGTGCTACGGGGGGGAGGAACACCGGGGAGCTGTTTTTT
d_call: NA; j_call: TRBJ1-1; cdr3_length: 16; clone_size: NA; v_call: TRBV19; cdr3_aa: CASSIMGPGVGTEAFF; cdr3_nt: TGTGCCAGTAGTATAATGGGGCCAGGTGTTGGCACTGAAGCTTTCTTT